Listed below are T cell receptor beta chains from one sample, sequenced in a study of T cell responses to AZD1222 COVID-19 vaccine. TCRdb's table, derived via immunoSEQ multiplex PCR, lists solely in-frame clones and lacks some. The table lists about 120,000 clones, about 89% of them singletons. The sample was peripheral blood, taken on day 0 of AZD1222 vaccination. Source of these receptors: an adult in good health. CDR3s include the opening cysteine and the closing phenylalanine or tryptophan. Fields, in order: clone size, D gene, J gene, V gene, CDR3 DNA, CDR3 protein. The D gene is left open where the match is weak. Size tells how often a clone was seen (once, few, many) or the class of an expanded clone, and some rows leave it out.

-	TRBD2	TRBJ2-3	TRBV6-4	TGTGCCAGCAGTGCCGGGACTAGCGGGACAGATACGCAGTATTTT	CASSAGTSGTDTQYF
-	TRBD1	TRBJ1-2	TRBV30	TGTGCCTGGAGTGCCGGCCTGACAGGGGGTGGCTACACCTTC	CAWSAGLTGGGYTF
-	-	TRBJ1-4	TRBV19	TGTGCCAGTAGTATCCACCCGGGACGGACGAATGAAAAACTGTTTTTT	CASSIHPGRTNEKLFF
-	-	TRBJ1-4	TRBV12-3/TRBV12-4	TGTGCCAGCAGCCTCCCACCCGGTGAAAAACTGTTTTTT	CASSLPPGEKLFF
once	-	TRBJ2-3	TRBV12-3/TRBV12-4	TGTGCCAGCAGTTTAAAGGATACAGATACGCAGTATTTT	CASSLKDTDTQYF
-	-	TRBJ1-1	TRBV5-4	TGTGCCAGCAGCTCCCGCCAGACCAATGAAGCTTTCTTT	CASSSRQTNEAFF
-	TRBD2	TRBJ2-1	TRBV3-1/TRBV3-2	TGTGCCAGCCGGGGAGGGGCAGACAATGAGCAGTTCTTC	CASRGGADNEQFF
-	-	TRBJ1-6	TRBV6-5	TGTGCCAGCAATAAAGGAGGGCTTGGGGGTTCACCCCTCCACTTT	CASNKGGLGGSPLHF
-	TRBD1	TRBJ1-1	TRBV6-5	TGTGCCAGCAGCCCCCGGACAGGTGAAGCTTTCTTT	CASSPRTGEAFF
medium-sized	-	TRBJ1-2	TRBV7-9	TGTGCCAGCAGCTTAGAGGGGGGCGCAAAAAATGGCTACACCTTC	CASSLEGGAKNGYTF
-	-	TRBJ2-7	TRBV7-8	TGTGCCAGCAGAACAACCGGGACGGTCATAGGCGAGCAGTACTTC	CASRTTGTVIGEQYF
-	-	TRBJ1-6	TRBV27	TGTGCCAGCAACGGGAGGGCCAATTCACCCCTCCACTTT	CASNGRANSPLHF
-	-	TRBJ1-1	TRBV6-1	TGTGCCAGCAGTGAAGGGACCCCTATAACCAGGTGGGGCACTGAAGCTTTCTTT	CASSEGTPITRWGTEAFF
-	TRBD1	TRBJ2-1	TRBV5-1	TGCGCCAGCAGCCTCGACCCGGGACAGATCTACAATGAGCAGTTCTTC	CASSLDPGQIYNEQFF
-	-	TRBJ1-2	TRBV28	TGTGCCAGCAGTGCGCCACAACAGTACTATGGCTACACCTTC	CASSAPQQYYGYTF